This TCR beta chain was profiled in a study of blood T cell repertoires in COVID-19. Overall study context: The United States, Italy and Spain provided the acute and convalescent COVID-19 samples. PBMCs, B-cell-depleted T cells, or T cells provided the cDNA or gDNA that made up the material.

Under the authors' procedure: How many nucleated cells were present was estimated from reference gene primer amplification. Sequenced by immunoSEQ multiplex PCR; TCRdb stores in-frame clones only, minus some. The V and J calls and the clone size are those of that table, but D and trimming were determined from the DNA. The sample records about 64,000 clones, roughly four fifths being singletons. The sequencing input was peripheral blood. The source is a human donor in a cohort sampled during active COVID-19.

In DNA form, the CDR3 reads TGTGCCAGCAGTCAACGGACAGTCTTCGCGAACACCGGGGAGCTGTTTTTT. This gives the protein CASSQRTVFANTGELFF. The J gene is TRBJ2-2, the V gene TRBV27, with D possibly TRBD1 on 6 matching bases. The V gene's germline CDR1 is MNHEY and CDR2 SMNVEV (reference sequence). Between the trimmed V and J ends, which lost 5 bases and 0 bases, there was a span of 16 bases. The CDR3 is 17 amino acids.